The T cell receptor (beta chain) under discussion was sequenced for a study of cytomegalovirus exposure and HLA in healthy donors. A remark on this clone: The antigen is unknown.

Looked up from germline, CDR1 is MNHNS and CDR2 is SASEGT. Trimming removed 7 bases from V and 2 bases from J, with 12 bases in between. The CDR3 totals 13 residues. Sequencing was performed with immunoSEQ multiplex PCR; in TCRdb, only in-frame clones are kept and a portion is missing. The sample records 55,000 to 80,000 clones, about 94% being singletons. Overall study findings and caveats: Rarity held for most TCR sequences, but there were some public TCRs that occurred in many donors.

The chain recombines TRBV6-1 with TRBJ2-7, with D tentatively TRBD1 (5 bases). The receptor comes from a man younger than 35 in good health and CMV-seropositive. The material sequenced was PBMCs. CDR3 residues: CASTIRVPYEQYF. The CDR3, as DNA: TGTGCCAGCACCATCAGGGTTCCCTACGAGCAGTACTTC.